This TCR beta chain comes out of a study of monozygotic twins with inflammatory bowel disease. Points from the study as a whole: Among the T cells, different subtypes could not be distinguished. Differing immunosuppressive treatments may have added variability to patient repertoires.

A note on this clonotype: Its specificity is not known.

Input per TCR library consisted of about 3.5 ug of total RNA. Following a re-call of the 5' RACE reads, TCRdb has one entry per CDR3 protein and lacks DNA. Its listing shows about 330,000 distinct CDR3 sequences. Specimen: blood. The receptor's source is a human donor with ulcerative colitis or Crohn's disease, or a healthy co-twin of an affected twin (not recorded which).

The CDR3 reads CASSLAGKGQKGDEQYF. The chain links TRBV5-6 to TRBJ2-7; TCRdb gives TRBD1 as the D gene, but with no DNA this cannot be confirmed. CDR1 and CDR2 from the germline V gene are SGHDT and YYEEEE. The CDR3 has 17 residues.